The present T cell receptor beta chain was sequenced within a study of T cell repertoires in cytomegalovirus infection. Study conclusions and caveats: HLA-C-restricted CMV clonotypes gave the most frequent clonotype in two of eight donors.

The table lists this clonotype with a few counts. No antigen is known for it. The J segment lost 7 bases and the V segment lost 7 bases, leaving 6 bases of the junction unmatched. The CDR3 has 13 residues. The V gene's germline CDR1 is MDHEN and CDR2 SYDVKM. TCRdb reprocessed the reads via MiXCR and lists one record per CDR3 protein. The sample records 250,000 to 300,000 distinct CDR3 sequences, about 25% being singletons. The chain couples TRBV28 to TRBJ2-2; 7 bases fit TRBD1. The sequencing input was PBMCs. The origin of this receptor is a human donor in good health (CMV status not recorded). Some clones in this sample may be carry-over from other donors' samples. The CDR3 DNA sequence: TGTGCCAGCATCACACAGGGGATCGGGGAGCTGTTTTTT. The encoded protein is CASITQGIGELFF. Based on the CDR3 plus reference TRBV28 and TRBJ2-2, the full variable domain is DVKVTQSSRYLVKRTGEKVFLECVQDMDHENMFWYRQDPGLGLRLIYFSYDVKMKEKGDIPEGYSVSREKKERFSLILESASTNQTSMYLCASITQGIGELFFGEGSRLTVL.